This T cell receptor beta chain was sequenced during a study of OX40 agonist ivuxolimab in advanced cancers. Study at large: Patients received ivuxolimab, an intravenous treatment, every 2 weeks at 0.01 to 10 mg/kg. Study findings and constraints: The mean number of expanded clones was higher in CD8+ T cells than in CD4+.

V was clipped by 2 bases and J by 6 bases, with 2 bases between them. CDR3 size: 11 residues. The V gene's germline CDR1 is MNHNY and CDR2 SVGAGI (reference sequence). Remarks on this clone: Antigen specificity is unknown.

Anyone with autoimmune disease history or systemic immunosuppression was excluded. Here immunoSEQ multiplex PCR was the method, and the copy in TCRdb shows in-frame clones only, minus some. The table has 70,000 to 85,000 clones, 80% to 90% seen once; the top ten hold 1.9%. The sequencing here drew on CD4+ or CD8+ T cells sorted from blood, taken in a trial of the OX40 agonist ivuxolimab. This sequence was found in an adult with an advanced solid tumor such as melanoma, head and neck, liver or kidney cancer. The rearrangement joins TRBV6-6 to TRBJ2-1; D is undetermined. DNA for the CDR3: TGTGCCAGCAGTTACCTCAATGAGCAGTTCTTC. This codes for CASSYLNEQFF.